These 32 T cell receptor beta chains came from one sample sequenced in a study of shared clonotypes between healthy human individuals. Generated by immunoSEQ multiplex PCR, the TCRdb table keeps only in-frame clones and is missing some. The table lists about 660,000 clones, 74% of them singletons. Material for sequencing was memory CD4+ T cells sorted from blood. Sample subset: CD45RA-negative fraction. These receptors came from a woman in her 30s in good health.

The V and J genes are TRBV2 and TRBJ1-1; no definite D call. The germline gives CDR1 SNHLY, CDR2 FYNNEI. CDR3 length: 14 amino acids. V was shortened by 6 bases and J by 1 base, with 12 bases between the two germline ends. For the CDR3, the DNA is TGTGCCAGCAGGGCGGGCAGATCGAACACTGAAGCTTTCTTT. It codes for CASRAGRSNTEAFF.

This chain uses TRBV15 with TRBJ2-7; D is uncertain. CDR3 size: 15 residues. Germline values: CDR1 LNHNV, CDR2 YYDKDF (reference sequence). The germline V and J ends were trimmed by 1 base and 0 bases, with 10 bases remaining between them. Here the CDR3 reads CATSRGPLSSYEQYF. DNA of the CDR3: TGTGCCACCAGCAGAGGACCTCTTAGCTCCTACGAGCAGTACTTC.

The rearrangement links TRBV5-1 to TRBJ2-2; D is ambiguous. Per germline, CDR1 SGHRS and CDR2 YFSETQ. The CDR3 contains 13 residues. The ends were cut back, 4 bases at V and 5 bases at J, with 9 bases in the middle. CDR3 sequence (DNA): TGCGCCAGCAGCCCCTCGATTACCGGGGAGCTGTTTTTT. Its translation is CASSPSITGELFF.

This chain joins TRBV28 and TRBJ1-5; D is perhaps TRBD1 (6 bases). The CDR3 runs 16 residues. Germline V CDR1 and CDR2: MDHEN, SYDVKM. The V and J ends lost 2 bases and 6 bases respectively, with 17 bases between them. The CDR3 region is CASSLAGRGIGQPQHF. The CDR3 DNA sequence: TGTGCCAGCAGTTTAGCTGGCAGGGGTATCGGTCAGCCCCAGCATTTT. The full variable domain, its missing parts supplied by reference TRBV28 and TRBJ1-5, is DVKVTQSSRYLVKRTGEKVFLECVQDMDHENMFWYRQDPGLGLRLIYFSYDVKMKEKGDIPEGYSVSREKKERFSLILESASTNQTSMYLCASSLAGRGIGQPQHFGDGTRLSIL.

V and J are TRBV19 and TRBJ1-5, with D maybe TRBD1 (6 bases). The V gene lost 6 bases and the J gene lost 7 bases, with 13 bases spanning the gap. Germline V gene data show CDR1 as LNHDA and CDR2 as SQIVND (reference sequence). This CDR3 has 13 amino acids. This chain's CDR3 is CASRKGGDQPQHF. The CDR3 DNA sequence: TGTGCCAGTAGAAAGGGGGGGGACCAGCCCCAGCATTTT.

This clone has only a few counts. The chain recombines TRBV18 with TRBJ1-2, with 10 bases lining up with TRBD1. V shed 4 bases, J shed 6 bases, and the junction held 5 bases outside the gene matches. The CDR3 is made up of 14 amino acids. CDR1 is KGHSH and CDR2 is LQKENI in the germline V gene. CDR3 sequence (DNA): TGTGCCAGCTCACTAGGACAGGGGGAGAATGGCTACACCTTC. It yields the protein CASSLGQGENGYTF.

This clone was seen just once. A read error likely explains this, since a far larger clone differs by one base. The chain employs TRBV30 and TRBJ2-5, with D perhaps TRBD2 (5 bases). With 4 bases removed from V and 9 bases from J, the gap between germline ends came to 15 bases. The CDR3 extends over 12 amino acids. Germline V gene lookup returns CDR1 GTSNPN and CDR2 SVGIG (reference sequence). The CDR3: CAWKRRLEAQYF. Written as DNA, the CDR3 is TGTGCCTGGAAGCGGAGATTGGAGGCCCAGTACTTC.

V usage is TRBV30 and J usage is TRBJ2-2; 7 positions agree with TRBD1. The CDR3 is made up of 12 amino acids. Germline V lookup: CDR1 GTSNPN, CDR2 SVGIG (reference sequence). The ends lost 8 bases at V and 9 bases at J; junction bases unmatched: 9. The CDR3 coding sequence is TGTGCCCTAATACTACAGGGGAGGGAGCTGTTTTTT. Protein product: CALILQGRELFF.

This chain joins TRBV6-5 and TRBJ2-7; either TRBD1 or TRBD2 may supply D (6 bases each). This CDR3 is built from 12 residues. Trimming removed 5 bases at V and 6 bases at J, with 11 bases between. Germline V lookup: CDR1 MNHEY, CDR2 SVGAGI. The CDR3 is CASSRGVGEQYF. The DNA for the CDR3 is TGTGCCAGCAGTAGGGGGGTCGGCGAGCAGTACTTC.

The chain has TRBV13 and TRBJ1-2, with a possible D match to TRBD1 (5 bases). This CDR3 region has 14 residues. CDR1 is PRHDT, CDR2 FYEKMQ, per germline (reference sequence). Trimming removed 5 bases at V and 4 bases at J, with 14 bases between. The CDR3 DNA reads TGTGCCAGCAGCCCACGGGGGATTACCTATGGCTACACCTTC. Translated: CASSPRGITYGYTF.

The rearrangement uses TRBV7-3 and TRBJ2-2, with D unclear. This CDR3 is 14 amino acids long. CDR1 is SGHTA, CDR2 FQGTGA, per germline. Trimming took off 0 bases at V and 8 bases at J, with 10 bases between the two ends. The DNA of the CDR3 is TGTGCCAGCAGCTTAACCAAGTTAGGGGGGGAGCTGTTTTTT. Its protein is CASSLTKLGGELFF. The full variable domain, its missing parts supplied by reference TRBV7-3 and TRBJ2-2, is GAGVSQTPSNKVTEKGKYVELRCDPISGHTALYWYRQSLGQGPEFLIYFQGTGAADDSGLPNDRFFAVRPEGSVSTLKIQRTERGDSAVYLCASSLTKLGGELFFGEGSRLTVL.

This clone was found once. This chain uses TRBV19 with TRBJ2-2; 7 bases line up with TRBD2. V was clipped by 1 base and J by 1 base; unmatched bases: 6. In germline, CDR1 is LNHDA, CDR2 SQIVND (reference sequence). The CDR3 is 17 residues long. The CDR3 loop is CASSIAGRAGNTGELFF. The CDR3 DNA sequence: TGTGCCAGTAGTATAGCTGGGAGGGCAGGGAACACCGGGGAGCTGTTTTTT.

This chain uses TRBV19 with TRBJ2-2, with 9 bases lining up with TRBD1. Germline lookup yields CDR1 LNHDA and CDR2 SQIVND (reference sequence). CDR3 length: 14 amino acids. J gave up 5 bases and V 3 bases, and 1 base lay outside the gene matches. CDR3 bases: TGTGCCAGTAGTATCGGGACAGGGACCGGGGAGCTGTTTTTT. As protein: CASSIGTGTGELFF.

With respect to this clone: A clone one base away is much larger, so this may be a read error. V usage is TRBV7-9 and J usage is TRBJ1-1; D is unresolved. Trimming shortened V by 4 bases and J by 3 bases, and 9 bases separated the two germline ends. CDR1 is SEHNR, CDR2 FQNEAQ, per germline (reference sequence). The CDR3 totals 13 residues. Here the CDR3 reads CASSSPGDTEAFF. The CDR3, as DNA: TGTGCCAGCAGCTCACCGGGAGACACTGAAGCTTTCTTT.

The chain recombines TRBV5-4 with TRBJ1-2, with TRBD1 matching 8 bases. Germline trimming cut 4 bases from V and 6 bases from J; bases unmatched to any gene: 5. CDR1 and CDR2 (germline): SGHNT, YYREEE (reference sequence). This CDR3 region has 13 residues. CDR3 coding DNA: TGTGCCAGCAGCCGTGACAGGGGTGATGGCTACACCTTC. This sequence encodes CASSRDRGDGYTF.

The chain recombines TRBV28 with TRBJ1-3, with TRBD1 as a possible D gene (6 bases). Trimming took 2 bases from V and 5 from J, leaving 10 bases between them. The germline CDR1 and CDR2 sequences are MDHEN and SYDVKM. This CDR3 comprises 14 residues. This chain's CDR3 is CASSLGGARNTIYF. For the CDR3, the DNA is TGTGCCAGCAGTTTAGGGGGGGCGAGAAACACCATATATTTT.

In nucleotides, the CDR3 is TGTGCCAGCAGAATCCGAATAGGGGCACTAGCGGACTACGAGCAGTACTTC. Protein product: CASRIRIGALADYEQYF. The V and J genes are TRBV2 and TRBJ2-7; 8 bases fit TRBD2. CDR1 is SNHLY and CDR2 is FYNNEI in the germline V gene. The CDR3 loop spans 17 amino acids. The junction had 16 bases not matched to a gene; V was cut back by 6 bases and J by 3 bases. The complete variable domain, with remaining parts taken from reference TRBV2 and TRBJ2-7, reads EPEVTQTPSHQVTQMGQEVILRCVPISNHLYFYWYRQILGQKVEFLVSFYNNEISEKSEIFDDQFSVERPDGSNFTLKIRSTKLEDSAMYFCASRIRIGALADYEQYFGPGTRLTVT.

The chain's CDR3 is CASNYGSIEAFF. The DNA of the CDR3 is TGTGCCAGCAACTATGGCTCTATAGAAGCTTTCTTT. V usage is TRBV6-1 and J usage is TRBJ1-1; D is unresolved. The CDR3 is 12 amino acids. Germline V CDR1 and CDR2: MNHNS, SASEGT. V lost 7 bases, J lost 8 bases, and 14 bases lay in between.

This rearrangement joins TRBV5-1 to TRBJ1-2; TRBD1 agrees at 9 bases. Germline V gives CDR1 SGHRS, CDR2 YFSETQ. The CDR3 length is 14 residues. The V segment lost 0 bases and the J segment 4 bases; nucleotides outside the gene matches: 1. In DNA, the CDR3 is TGCGCCAGCAGCTTGGGGGGACAGGGCTATGGCTACACCTTC. This sequence encodes CASSLGGQGYGYTF.

This clone turned up a few times. The sample holds other DNA sequences that translate to the same CDR3. The genes are TRBV5-4 and TRBJ1-6; 8 bases line up with TRBD1. J lost 7 bases, V lost 3 bases, and 3 bases had no gene match. Germline V gene lookup returns CDR1 SGHNT and CDR2 YYREEE (reference sequence). This CDR3 contains 14 residues. The CDR3 DNA follows: TGTGCCAGCAGCTCGGACAGGGTGAATTCACCCCTCCACTTT. Translation: CASSSDRVNSPLHF.

This chain connects TRBV7-2 to TRBJ1-5; D remains ambiguous. V was shortened by 1 base and J by 4 bases, with 17 bases between the two germline ends. Germline V gene data show CDR1 as SGHTA and CDR2 as FQGNSA. The CDR3 spans 17 residues. CDR3 sequence (DNA): TGTGCCAGCAGCTTAGTAGCGGTCTTGGTTGGGAATCAGCCCCAGCATTTT. Its protein is CASSLVAVLVGNQPQHF.

The CDR3 protein is CASSAQGMNTEAFF. DNA for the CDR3: TGTGCCAGTAGTGCACAGGGCATGAACACTGAAGCTTTCTTT. The chain has TRBV19 and TRBJ1-1, with a tentative D call TRBD1 (6 bases). The germline V gene encodes CDR1 LNHDA and CDR2 SQIVND (reference sequence). V was cut by 5 bases and J by 0 bases, with 10 bases left in between. CDR3 length equals 14 residues.

This rearrangement joins TRBV18 to TRBJ1-5; TRBD1 might be the D (5 bases). Trimming cost V 2 bases and J 5 bases, with 10 bases left between them. Germline V gene sequence: CDR1 KGHSH, CDR2 LQKENI. The CDR3 runs to 14 residues. CDR3 sequence: CASSPGWGDQPQHF. The CDR3 DNA follows: TGTGCCAGCTCACCAGGGTGGGGGGATCAGCCCCAGCATTTT.

V usage is TRBV15 and J usage is TRBJ2-7; D possibly matches TRBD1 or TRBD2 (5 bases each). CDR3 size: 15 residues. Trimming pared 5 bases from V and 3 bases from J, leaving 17 bases between. Germline CDR1 and CDR2: LNHNV and YYDKDF (reference sequence). The CDR3 loop reads CATSPRDAGDYEQYF. The CDR3 DNA is TGTGCCACCAGCCCCCGGGACGCAGGAGACTACGAGCAGTACTTC.

In DNA, the CDR3 is TGCGCCAGCAGCTTGATCCTAGCGGGAGGGCCGGATACGCAGTATTTT. Its translation: CASSLILAGGPDTQYF. The genes are TRBV5-1 and TRBJ2-3; TRBD2 matches 12 bases. Germline V gives CDR1 SGHRS, CDR2 YFSETQ. CDR3 length: 16 residues. After removal of 1 base from V and 6 bases from J, the junction contained 6 bases not matched to a gene.

The gene calls are TRBV10-3 and TRBJ2-1; 14 nucleotides align to TRBD2. The V gene end was trimmed by 5 bases and the J gene end by 5 bases; junction bases not matched to a gene: 5. Germline V gene data show CDR1 as ENHRY and CDR2 as SYGVKD. The CDR3 has 16 amino acids. Written as DNA, the CDR3 is TGTGCCATCAGTTTTGGACTAGCGGGAGGAGACAATGAGCAGTTCTTC. It translates to CAISFGLAGGDNEQFF.

The chain links TRBV19 to TRBJ2-4; TRBD1 aligns across 7 bases. V trimming: 5 bases; J trimming: 0 bases; junction bases outside the gene matches: 10. The CDR3 contains 17 residues. Germline V CDR1 and CDR2: LNHDA, SQIVND (reference sequence). The DNA of the CDR3 is TGTGCCAGTAGTGTACCGGGACAGTCCTTAGCCAAAAACATTCAGTACTTC. Amino acids: CASSVPGQSLAKNIQYF.

This clone came up a few times. J is TRBJ2-7 and V is TRBV5-4, with a tentative D call TRBD2 (7 bases). V lost 7 bases, J lost 7 bases, and 27 bases lay in between. Germline CDR1 reads SGHNT; CDR2 reads YYREEE (reference sequence). The CDR3 has 16 residues. CDR3 in amino acids: CASSPAGGGGRYEQYF. The DNA of the CDR3 is TGTGCCAGCTCTCCCGCCGGGGGCGGGGGCCGGTATGAGCAGTACTTC.

This chain joins TRBV7-9 and TRBJ2-3; tentative D call: TRBD2 (6 bases). Germline values: CDR1 SEHNR, CDR2 FQNEAQ (reference sequence). V lost 8 bases to trimming and J lost 2 bases, with 14 bases between them. The CDR3 runs 14 residues. DNA for the CDR3: TGTGCCAGCCGACCCCCGCGGGACACAGATACGCAGTATTTT. It specifies CASRPPRDTDTQYF.

This clone showed up just a few times. The chain employs TRBV19 and TRBJ2-4, with D tentatively TRBD1 (5 bases). Germline V gene lookup returns CDR1 LNHDA and CDR2 SQIVND (reference sequence). V shed 4 bases and J shed 0 bases, with 13 bases lying between them. CDR3 length equals 16 residues. DNA of the CDR3: TGTGCCAGTAGTAACAACAGGAAACTAGCCAAAAACATTCAGTACTTC. Translating it yields CASSNNRKLAKNIQYF.

This clone was seen a few times. The rearrangement joins TRBV5-6 to TRBJ2-7; D is ambiguous. Trimming took off 0 bases at V and 0 bases at J, with 7 bases between the two ends. This CDR3 comprises 14 residues. The germline CDR1 and CDR2 sequences are SGHDT and YYEEEE. In DNA, the CDR3 is TGTGCCAGCAGCTTGGGACGGAGCTCCTACGAGCAGTACTTC. Translated, it gives CASSLGRSSYEQYF.

There are a few counts of this clone. The CDR3 sequence is CASSTSGYEQYF. In nucleotides, the CDR3 is TGTGCCAGCAGTACTAGCGGCTACGAGCAGTACTTC. The chain has TRBV28 and TRBJ2-7; TRBD2 agrees at 8 bases. This CDR3 is built from 12 residues. After removal of 5 bases from V and 3 bases from J, the junction contained 0 bases not matched to a gene. Germline CDR1 and CDR2: MDHEN and SYDVKM. Looking up the rest from reference TRBV28 and TRBJ2-7 gives the full variable domain: DVKVTQSSRYLVKRTGEKVFLECVQDMDHENMFWYRQDPGLGLRLIYFSYDVKMKEKGDIPEGYSVSREKKERFSLILESASTNQTSMYLCASSTSGYEQYFGPGTRLTVT.